This TCR beta chain came from a study of T cells in Graves' hyperthyroidism and ophthalmopathy. About the research overall: Peripheral blood was collected at initial diagnosis, before any treatment.

The germline V gene encodes CDR1 DFQATT and CDR2 SNEGSKA (reference sequence). This CDR3 is built from 15 residues. The germline V and J ends were trimmed by 2 bases and 0 bases, with 11 bases remaining between them. Study-level results: In validation, the model predicted ophthalmopathy. These predictions came a median about 6.8 months before onset. Most expanded thyroid clonotypes above 0.001 also appeared in blood.

The TCR beta CDR3 regions underwent amplification using RNA transcripts as the source. Initially, a first-round RT-PCR of the TCR CDR3 employed the HTBI primer set. Each CDR3 protein is one row after TCRdb ran MiXCR on the multiplex PCR reads. The table shows some 380,000 distinct CDR3 sequences, with roughly 14% occurring only once. This clonotype has a count of ten or more. Its antigen is unidentified. The diagnoses drew upon clinical symptoms, serum thyroxine and TRAb, thyroid ultrasound and orbital computed tomography. This chain links TRBV20-1 with TRBJ1-5; the D gene is possibly TRBD1 (6 bases). The clonotype comes from a man aged 30 to 45 with Graves' hyperthyroidism that later progressed to Graves' ophthalmopathy. Sequencing was done on a sample of blood. The CDR3 region is CSARTWDTSNQPQHF. For the CDR3, the DNA is TGCAGTGCTAGAACTTGGGACACTAGCAATCAGCCCCAGCATTTT.